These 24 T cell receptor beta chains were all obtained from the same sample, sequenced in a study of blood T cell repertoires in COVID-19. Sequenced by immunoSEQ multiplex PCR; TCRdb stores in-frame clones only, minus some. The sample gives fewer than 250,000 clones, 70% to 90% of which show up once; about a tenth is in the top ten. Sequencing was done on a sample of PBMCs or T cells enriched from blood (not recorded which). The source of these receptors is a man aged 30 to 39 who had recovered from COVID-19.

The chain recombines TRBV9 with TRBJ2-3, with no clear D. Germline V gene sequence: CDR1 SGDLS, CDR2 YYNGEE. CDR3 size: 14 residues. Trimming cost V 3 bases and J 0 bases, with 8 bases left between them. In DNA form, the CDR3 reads TGTGCCAGCAGCGCCCAGATTAGCACAGATACGCAGTATTTT. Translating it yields CASSAQISTDTQYF.

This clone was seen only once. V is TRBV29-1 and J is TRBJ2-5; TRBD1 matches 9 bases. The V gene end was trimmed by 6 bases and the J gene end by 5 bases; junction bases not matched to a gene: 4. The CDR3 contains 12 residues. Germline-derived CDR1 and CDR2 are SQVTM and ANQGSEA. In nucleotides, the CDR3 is TGCAGCGTGAAACAGGGGGCGGAGACCCAGTACTTC. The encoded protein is CSVKQGAETQYF.

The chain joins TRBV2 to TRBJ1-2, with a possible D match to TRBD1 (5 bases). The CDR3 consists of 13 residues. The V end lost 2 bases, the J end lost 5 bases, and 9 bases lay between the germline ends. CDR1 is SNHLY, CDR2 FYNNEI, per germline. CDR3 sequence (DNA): TGTGCCAGCAGTGAACTGACAGCATATGGCTACACCTTC. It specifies CASSELTAYGYTF.

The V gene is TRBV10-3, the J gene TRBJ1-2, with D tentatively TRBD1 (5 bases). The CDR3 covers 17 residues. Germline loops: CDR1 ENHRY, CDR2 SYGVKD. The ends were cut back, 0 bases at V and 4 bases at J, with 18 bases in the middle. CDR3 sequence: CAISESISWDGGYGYTF. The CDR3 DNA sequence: TGTGCCATCAGTGAGTCGATAAGTTGGGACGGGGGCTATGGCTACACCTTC.

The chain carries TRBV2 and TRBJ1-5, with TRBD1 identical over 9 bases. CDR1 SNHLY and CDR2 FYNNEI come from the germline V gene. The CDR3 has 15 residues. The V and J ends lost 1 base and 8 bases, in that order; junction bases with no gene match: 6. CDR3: CASSEGTGAHEPQHF. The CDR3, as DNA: TGTGCCAGCAGTGAAGGGACAGGGGCGCATGAGCCCCAGCATTTT. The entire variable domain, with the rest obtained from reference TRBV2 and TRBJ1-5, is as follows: EPEVTQTPSHQVTQMGQEVILRCVPISNHLYFYWYRQILGQKVEFLVSFYNNEISEKSEIFDDQFSVERPDGSNFTLKIRSTKLEDSAMYFCASSEGTGAHEPQHFGDGTRLSIL.

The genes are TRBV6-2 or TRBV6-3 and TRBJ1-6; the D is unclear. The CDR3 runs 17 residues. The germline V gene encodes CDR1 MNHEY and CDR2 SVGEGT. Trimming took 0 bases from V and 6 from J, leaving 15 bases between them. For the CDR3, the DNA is TGTGCCAGCAGTTACTCGAAGCTCGTAGCGGGTAATTCACCCCTCCACTTT. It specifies CASSYSKLVAGNSPLHF.

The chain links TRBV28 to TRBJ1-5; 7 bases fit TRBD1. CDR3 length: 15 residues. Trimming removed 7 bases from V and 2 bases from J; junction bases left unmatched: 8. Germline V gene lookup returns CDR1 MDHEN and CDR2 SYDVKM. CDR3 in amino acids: CASNKQGYGNQPQHF. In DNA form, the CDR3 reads TGTGCCAGCAATAAACAGGGGTATGGCAATCAGCCCCAGCATTTT.

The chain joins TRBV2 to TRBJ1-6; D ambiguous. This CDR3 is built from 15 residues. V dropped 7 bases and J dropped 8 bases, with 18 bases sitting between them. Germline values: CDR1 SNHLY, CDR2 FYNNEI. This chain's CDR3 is CASKEGDVFYSPLHF. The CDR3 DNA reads TGTGCCAGCAAAGAGGGTGATGTGTTTTATTCACCCCTCCACTTT.

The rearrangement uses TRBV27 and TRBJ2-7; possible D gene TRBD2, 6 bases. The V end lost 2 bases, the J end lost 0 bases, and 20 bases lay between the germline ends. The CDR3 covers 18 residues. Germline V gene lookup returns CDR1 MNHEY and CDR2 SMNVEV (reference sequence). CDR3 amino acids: CASSLTPSEGVASYEQYF. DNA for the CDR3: TGTGCCAGCAGTTTAACCCCGTCGGAGGGAGTGGCCTCCTACGAGCAGTACTTC.

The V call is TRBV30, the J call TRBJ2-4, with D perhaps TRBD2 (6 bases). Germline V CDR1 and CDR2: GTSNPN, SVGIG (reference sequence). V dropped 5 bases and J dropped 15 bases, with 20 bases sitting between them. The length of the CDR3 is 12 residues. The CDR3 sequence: CAWGTGGDFPYF. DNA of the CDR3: TGTGCCTGGGGTACAGGTGGGGACTTCCCGTACTTC.

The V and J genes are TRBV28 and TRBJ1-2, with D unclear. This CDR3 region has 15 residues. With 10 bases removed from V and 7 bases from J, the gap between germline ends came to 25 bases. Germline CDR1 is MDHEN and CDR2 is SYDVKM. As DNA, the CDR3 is TGTGCCATCTCTGTAGGTTCTGGGAGGCCAGGTGGCTACACCTTC. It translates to CAISVGSGRPGGYTF.

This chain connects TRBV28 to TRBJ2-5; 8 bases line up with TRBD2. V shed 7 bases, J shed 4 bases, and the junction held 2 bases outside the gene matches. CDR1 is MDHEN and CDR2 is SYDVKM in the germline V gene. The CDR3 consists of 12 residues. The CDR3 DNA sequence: TGTGCCAGCAACGGGGGGGGAGAGACCCAGTACTTC. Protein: CASNGGGETQYF.

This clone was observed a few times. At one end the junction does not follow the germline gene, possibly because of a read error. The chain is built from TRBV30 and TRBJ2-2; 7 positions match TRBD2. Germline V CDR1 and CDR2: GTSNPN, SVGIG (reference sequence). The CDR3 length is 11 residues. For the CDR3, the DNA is TGCAGCGGGGTTAACACCGGGGAGCTGTTTTTT. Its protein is CSGVNTGELFF.

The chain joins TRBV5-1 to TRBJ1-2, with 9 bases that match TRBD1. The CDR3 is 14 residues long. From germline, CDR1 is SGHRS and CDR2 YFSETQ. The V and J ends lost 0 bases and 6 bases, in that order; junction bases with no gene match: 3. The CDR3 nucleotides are TGCGCCAGCAGCTTGGATAGGACAGGGGATGGCTACACCTTC. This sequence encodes CASSLDRTGDGYTF. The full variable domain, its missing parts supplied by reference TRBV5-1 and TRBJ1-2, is KAGVTQTPRYLIKTRGQQVTLSCSPISGHRSVSWYQQTPGQGLQFLFEYFSETQRNKGNFPGRFSGRQFSNSRSEMNVSTLELGDSALYLCASSLDRTGDGYTFGSGTRLTVV.

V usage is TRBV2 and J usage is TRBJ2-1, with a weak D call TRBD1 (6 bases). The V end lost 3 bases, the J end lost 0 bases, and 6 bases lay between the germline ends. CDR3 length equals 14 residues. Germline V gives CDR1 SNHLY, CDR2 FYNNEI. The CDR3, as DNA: TGTGCCAGCAGTGAGGACAGCTCCTACAATGAGCAGTTCTTC. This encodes CASSEDSSYNEQFF.

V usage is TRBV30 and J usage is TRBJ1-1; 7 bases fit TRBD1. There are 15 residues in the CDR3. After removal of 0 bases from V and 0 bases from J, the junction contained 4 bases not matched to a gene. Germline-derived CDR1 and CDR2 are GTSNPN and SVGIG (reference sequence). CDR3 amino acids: CAWSVWGQLNTEAFF. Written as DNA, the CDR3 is TGTGCCTGGAGTGTATGGGGACAGTTGAACACTGAAGCTTTCTTT.

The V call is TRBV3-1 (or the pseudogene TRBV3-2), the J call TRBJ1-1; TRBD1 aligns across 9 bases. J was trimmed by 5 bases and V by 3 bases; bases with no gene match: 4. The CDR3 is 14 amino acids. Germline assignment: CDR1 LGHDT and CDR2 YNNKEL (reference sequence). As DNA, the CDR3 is TGTGCCAGCAGCCAGAGGACAGGGGTTACTGAAGCTTTCTTT. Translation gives CASSQRTGVTEAFF.

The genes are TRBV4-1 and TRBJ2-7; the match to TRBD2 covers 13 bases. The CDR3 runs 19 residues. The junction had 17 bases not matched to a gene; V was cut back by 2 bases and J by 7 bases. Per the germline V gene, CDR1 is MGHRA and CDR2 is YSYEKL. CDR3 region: CASSQNPYDGLAGVKEQYF. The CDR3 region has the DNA TGCGCCAGCAGCCAAAATCCCTACGATGGACTAGCGGGAGTCAAGGAGCAGTACTTC.

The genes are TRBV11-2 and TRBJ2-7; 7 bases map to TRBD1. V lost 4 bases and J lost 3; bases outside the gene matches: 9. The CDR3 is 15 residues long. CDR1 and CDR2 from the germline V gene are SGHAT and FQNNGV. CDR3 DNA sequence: TGTGCCAGCAGCTCGCGGACAGGAACTAGCTACGAGCAGTACTTC. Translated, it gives CASSSRTGTSYEQYF. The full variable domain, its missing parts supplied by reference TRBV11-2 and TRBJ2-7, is EAGVAQSPRYKIIEKRQSVAFWCNPISGHATLYWYQQILGQGPKLLIQFQNNGVVDDSQLPKDRFSAERLKGVDSTLKIQPAKLEDSAVYLCASSSRTGTSYEQYFGPGTRLTVT.

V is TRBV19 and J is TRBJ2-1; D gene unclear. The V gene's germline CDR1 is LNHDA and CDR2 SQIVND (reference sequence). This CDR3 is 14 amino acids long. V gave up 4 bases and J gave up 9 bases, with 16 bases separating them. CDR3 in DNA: TGTGCCAGTAGTACCCAATCAGGTTTCGGTGAGCAGTTCTTC. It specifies CASSTQSGFGEQFF.

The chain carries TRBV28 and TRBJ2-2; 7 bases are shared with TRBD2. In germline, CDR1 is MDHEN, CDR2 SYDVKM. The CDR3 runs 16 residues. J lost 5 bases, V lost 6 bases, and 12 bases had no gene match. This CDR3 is CASRAFRGVRTGELFF. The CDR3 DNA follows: TGTGCCAGCAGAGCATTCCGGGGGGTCCGGACCGGGGAGCTGTTTTTT.

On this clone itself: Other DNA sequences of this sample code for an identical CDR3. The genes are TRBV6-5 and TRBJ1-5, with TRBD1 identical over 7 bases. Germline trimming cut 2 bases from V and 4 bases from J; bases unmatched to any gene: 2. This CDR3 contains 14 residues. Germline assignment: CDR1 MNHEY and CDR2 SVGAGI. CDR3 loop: CASSYARGNQPQHF. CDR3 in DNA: TGTGCCAGCAGTTACGCCAGGGGGAATCAGCCCCAGCATTTT.

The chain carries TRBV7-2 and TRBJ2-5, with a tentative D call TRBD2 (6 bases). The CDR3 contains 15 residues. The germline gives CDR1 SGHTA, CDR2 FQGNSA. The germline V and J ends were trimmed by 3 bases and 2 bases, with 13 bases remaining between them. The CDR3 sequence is CASSFRRGYQETQYF. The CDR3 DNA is TGTGCCAGCAGCTTCCGCCGGGGGTATCAAGAGACCCAGTACTTC.

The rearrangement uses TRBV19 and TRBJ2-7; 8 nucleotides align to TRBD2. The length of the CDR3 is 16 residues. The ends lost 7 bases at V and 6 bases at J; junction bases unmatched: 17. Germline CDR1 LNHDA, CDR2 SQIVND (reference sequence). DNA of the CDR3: TGTGCCAGTATGATTTCAGCGGGACTAGTCCCGGGCGAGCAGTACTTC. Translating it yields CASMISAGLVPGEQYF.